These T cell receptor beta chains were read from a single sample in a study of post-analysis software for immune sequencing data. TCRdb itself ran the PCR reads through MiXCR, one entry per CDR3 protein. The sample lists approximately 360,000 distinct CDR3 sequences; less than 40% were seen once. The sample taken for sequencing was blood. Every receptor here comes from a girl between 5 and 17 years old with multiple sclerosis. The CDR3 runs from the conserved cysteine through the conserved F or W. Each record gives: J gene, V gene, CDR3 protein.

TRBJ2-1 | TRBV20-1 | CSAREGTGFYEQFF
TRBJ1-2 | TRBV20-1 | CSARRPGTGVYGYTF
TRBJ2-1 | TRBV20-1 | CSARRPGTSGYNEQFF
TRBJ2-5 | TRBV4-1 | CASSQAGQGAQETQYF
TRBJ1-2 | TRBV3-1 | CASSQEGRPSYGYTF
TRBJ1-6 | TRBV27 | CASSPGPPSSYNSPLHF
TRBJ2-3 | TRBV27 | CASSIMGGSSDTQYF
TRBJ2-5 | TRBV6-6 | CASTLAGGQETQYF
TRBJ1-2 | TRBV27 | CASSFKTGANYGYTF
TRBJ2-5 | TRBV20-1 | CSARDAVDQETQYF
TRBJ1-1 | TRBV7-9 | CASSLEASNTEAFF
TRBJ1-5 | TRBV6-2/TRBV6-3 | CASSRSLYRGYNNQPQHF
TRBJ2-3 | TRBV24-1 | CATSEPRGGALTDTQYF
TRBJ2-3 | TRBV3-1 | CASSPKGRGRYTQYF
TRBJ2-5 | TRBV10-2 | CASLISGQETQYF
TRBJ2-3 | TRBV7-2 | CASSLDGGRSTDTQYF
TRBJ1-1 | TRBV6-5 | CASSYERTGPSLNAEAFF
TRBJ1-2 | TRBV29-1 | CSVEDPRDRAAGYTF
TRBJ1-5 | TRBV7-9 | CASSLADGAGQGFDQPQHF
TRBJ1-5 | TRBV7-9 | CASRDALPEGGDQPQHF
TRBJ1-5 | TRBV28 | CASSPGQGDKPQHF
TRBJ2-3 | TRBV29-1 | CSVEDRIVTDTQYF
TRBJ1-2 | TRBV18 | CASSPPDNRGYDGYTF
TRBJ2-1 | TRBV4-1 | CASTDGGQGGLYNEQFF
TRBJ1-2 | TRBV11-2 | CASSLSQLIANYGYTF
TRBJ2-1 | TRBV15 | CATSRTTGGPYNEQFF
TRBJ2-3 | TRBV19 | CASRGRGESTDTQYF
TRBJ2-1 | TRBV6-6 | CASQGGSDNEQFF
TRBJ2-3 | TRBV20-1 | CSAKAGPDTQYF
TRBJ2-7 | TRBV4-1 | CASSQEASGAYEQYF
TRBJ1-2 | TRBV4-1 | CASSPTDRTNYGYTF
TRBJ2-3 | TRBV7-2 | CASSGSGGTDYHTDTQYF
TRBJ2-5 | TRBV6-5 | CASGAPAAQYF
TRBJ2-6 | TRBV11-2 | CASSLGDRGLGANVLTF
TRBJ2-7 | TRBV12-3/TRBV12-4 | CASSFAGVLIYEQYF
TRBJ2-3 | TRBV10-3 | CATRGGTDTQYF
TRBJ1-5 | TRBV7-8 | CASSSTSGTGSNQPQHF
TRBJ2-1 | TRBV24-1 | CATSNYNEQFF
TRBJ1-1 | TRBV12-3/TRBV12-4 | CATTQGTNTEAFF
TRBJ2-5 | TRBV7-9 | CASSLAGLAGDVTYF
TRBJ1-2 | TRBV3-1 | CASSPGSGPTSYGYTF
TRBJ1-5 | TRBV10-3 | CAIMFGSPGDQPQHF
TRBJ1-3 | TRBV3-1 | CASSPNGDNQNTIYF
TRBJ2-5 | TRBV6-6 | CASSYEQGETQYF